The clone carrying this TCR beta chain turned up a few times. The target antigen is unknown. Both 60 Vbeta primers and 13 Jbeta primers went into the PCR. In the original processing: Later, 65 million to 85 million unique TCR beta chains were counted in an analysis, and some 10 million of them were shared. Using immunoSEQ multiplex PCR, the repertoire was profiled, and TCRdb retains in-frame clones only, with some absent. V, J and clone size were drawn from that table, and D and trimming were deduced from the DNA. The data hold 100,000 to 150,000 clones, with approximately 65% observed a single time. The data originate from a study of cytomegalovirus exposure and HLA in healthy donors. Whole-study context: In terms of ancestry, the Caucasian-associated cluster contained roughly four fifths of the approximately 420 genotyped donors. Overall study findings and caveats: Reports credit the classifier with highly specific, highly sensitive diagnosis of cytomegalovirus status. Most TCR sequences showed up rarely, but some public TCRs showed up in many donors.

The CDR3 has 11 residues. In germline, CDR1 is MDHEN, CDR2 SYDVKM. This rearrangement joins TRBV28 to TRBJ2-2; tentatively, D is TRBD2 (6 bases). Sequenced input: PBMCs. This receptor was obtained from a man between 18 and 29 years old in good health and CMV-seronegative. CDR3 DNA sequence: TGTGCGCATCGGGGGACCGGGGAGCTGTTTTTT. Translated, it gives CAHRGTGELFF.